This record concerns one T cell receptor beta chain sequence. Its specificity is unknown. The data belong to a study of PD-L1 blockade in urothelial cancer. Background on the study: Prior chemotherapy ranged from 0 to 3 regimens per patient. T cells were recovered from blood samples at a median of roughly 150,000.

V gave up 7 bases and J gave up 1 base; unmatched junction bases: 8. The length of the CDR3 is 14 residues. The germline gives CDR1 SQVTM, CDR2 ANQGSEA. The sample's time point: pretreatment peripheral blood. Clones were read by immunoSEQ multiplex PCR, and TCRdb kept only the in-frame ones, dropping some. Among just under 40,000 clones listed, roughly nine tenths were seen once. Notes on the study in general: Better survival was predicted by below-median pretreatment blood TCR clonality.

The sequences come from PBMCs, collected around atezolizumab (anti-PD-L1) treatment. The sequence was obtained from a woman aged 55-70 years with urothelial cancer. The V and J genes are TRBV29-1 and TRBJ1-2; 8 bases line up with TRBD1. CDR3: CSARNTGGNYGYTF. CDR3 sequence (DNA): TGCAGCGCCCGAAACACAGGGGGTAACTATGGCTACACCTTC. Using reference TRBV29-1 and TRBJ1-2 for the parts outside the CDR3, the full variable domain is SAVISQKPSRDICQRGTSLTIQCQVDSQVTMMFWYRQQPGQSLTLIATANQGSEATYESGFVIDKFPISRPNLTFSTLTVSNMSPEDSSIYLCSARNTGGNYGYTFGSGTRLTVV.